What follows are 15 T cell receptor beta chains derived from one specimen sequenced in a study of CD8 T cells in ankylosing spondylitis. TCRdb fed the 5' RACE reads into MiXCR, producing one record per CDR3 protein. The top ten clones hold over 25% of a sample with 230,000 or so distinct CDR3 sequences, over 15% of them seen once. The sequencing input was blood, either unsorted or a sorted T cell fraction (not recorded which). The receptor set was obtained from a male donor with ankylosing spondylitis or in good health (not recorded which).

This clonotype was picked up many times. The chain carries TRBV11-2 and TRBJ2-5; 10 bases align to TRBD2. CDR1 and CDR2 from the germline V gene are SGHAT and FQNNGV. V shed 5 bases, J shed 0 bases, and the junction held 6 bases outside the gene matches. The length of the CDR3 is 16 residues. CDR3 nucleotides: TGTGCCAGCAGCCCCCTACTAGCGGGGTACCAAGAGACCCAGTACTTC. Protein sequence: CASSPLLAGYQETQYF.

This clonotype was picked up a small number of times. The chain has TRBV5-6 and TRBJ2-7; 10 bases align to TRBD2. The germline CDR1 and CDR2 sequences are SGHDT and YYEEEE. There are 14 residues in the CDR3. The trim removed 1 base at V and 2 bases at J, leaving 0 bases unmatched. In DNA, the CDR3 is TGTGCCAGCAGCTTGCTAGCGGGGGCCTACGAGCAGTACTTC. Protein: CASSLLAGAYEQYF.

The chain recombines TRBV19 with TRBJ2-2; 12 positions match TRBD2. Germline V gene sequence: CDR1 LNHDA, CDR2 SQIVND (reference sequence). Trimming took 7 bases from V and 6 from J; bases not matched to a gene: 12. The CDR3 runs to 17 residues. The CDR3 protein is CASTPWASGRAAGELFF. CDR3 DNA: TGTGCCAGTACCCCGTGGGCTAGCGGGAGGGCCGCCGGGGAGCTGTTTTTT.

This clonotype was counted between two and nine times. The CDR3 coding sequence is TGTGCCAGCAGTTTACTGTCAAAAGAGACCCAGTACTTC. It translates to CASSLLSKETQYF. The chain links TRBV12-3 or TRBV12-4 to TRBJ2-5, with D hard to call. CDR3 length equals 13 residues. V lost 2 bases, J lost 3 bases, and 7 bases lay in between.

The chain joins TRBV28 to TRBJ2-1, with 8 bases fitting TRBD2. V lost 5 bases to trimming and J lost 2 bases; unmatched junction nucleotides: 8. The germline V gene encodes CDR1 MDHEN and CDR2 SYDVKM. This CDR3 is built from 16 residues. The CDR3 region is CASSLGRGKAYNEQFF. The CDR3, as DNA: TGTGCCAGCAGTCTCGGGAGGGGCAAGGCCTACAATGAGCAGTTCTTC.

This clonotype was detected a few times. The CDR3 sequence: CSVVVLRGTGELFF. The CDR3 nucleotides are TGCAGCGTTGTAGTCCTCCGGGGCACCGGGGAGCTGTTTTTT. J is TRBJ2-2 and V is TRBV29-1; the D gene is possibly TRBD2 (5 bases). The CDR3 loop spans 14 amino acids. V was shortened by 4 bases and J by 4 bases, with 13 bases between the two germline ends. Per germline, CDR1 SQVTM and CDR2 ANQGSEA.

The chain links TRBV24-1 to TRBJ1-3; unclear D gene. Per germline, CDR1 KGHDR and CDR2 SFDVKD. V lost 11 bases and J 3 bases, leaving 16 bases between the germline ends. This CDR3 is built from 14 residues. CDR3 region: CANWSEAGGNTIYF. The CDR3 nucleotides are TGTGCCAATTGGTCTGAAGCGGGTGGAAACACCATATATTTT.

This chain connects TRBV7-9 to TRBJ2-1; perhaps D is TRBD1 or TRBD2 (5 bases each). Germline V gene sequence: CDR1 SEHNR, CDR2 FQNEAQ (reference sequence). The V gene lost 6 bases and the J gene lost 7 bases, with 19 bases spanning the gap. The CDR3 runs 15 residues. DNA for the CDR3: TGTGCCAGCAGTCAGGGACCCTCCAACGTTAATGAGCAGTTCTTC. It yields the protein CASSQGPSNVNEQFF.

The gene calls are TRBV27 and TRBJ2-5; weak D call: TRBD1 (5 bases). V was shortened by 2 bases and J by 5 bases, with 15 bases between the two germline ends. The CDR3 runs 15 residues. From germline, CDR1 is MNHEY and CDR2 SMNVEV (reference sequence). The CDR3 DNA sequence: TGTGCCAGCAGTTTAGACGGACAACCAGGGGAGACCCAGTACTTC. It is translated as CASSLDGQPGETQYF.

V and J are TRBV6-5 and TRBJ2-7; D is ambiguous. Trimming left V 0 bases short and J 0 bases short, with 12 bases between. This CDR3 has 16 amino acids. CDR1 and CDR2 (germline): MNHEY, SVGAGI. The CDR3 loop is CASSYSGRSISYEQYF. CDR3 coding DNA: TGTGCCAGCAGTTACTCAGGCAGGTCAATCTCCTACGAGCAGTACTTC.

This clonotype was seen more than once but under ten times. V gene TRBV6-1 combines with J gene TRBJ2-7; 8 bases are a match to TRBD2. J was trimmed by 3 bases and V by 11 bases; bases with no gene match: 12. The CDR3 is 14 amino acids. Germline assignment: CDR1 MNHNS and CDR2 SASEGT. CDR3 region: CASDSSGGDYEQYF. The CDR3 DNA follows: TGTGCCTCCGACTCCAGCGGGGGAGACTACGAGCAGTACTTC.

This clonotype appeared many times. The chain recombines TRBV15 with TRBJ2-3; D ambiguous. The CDR3 covers 14 residues. Trimming took off 0 bases at V and 1 base at J, with 5 bases between the two ends. Germline V gives CDR1 LNHNV, CDR2 YYDKDF (reference sequence). CDR3 amino acids: CATSRDVGTDTQYF. CDR3 nucleotide sequence: TGTGCCACCAGCAGAGATGTCGGCACAGATACGCAGTATTTT.

The chain employs TRBV27 and TRBJ2-1, with D perhaps TRBD1 (6 bases). This CDR3 contains 14 residues. Germline V gene data show CDR1 as MNHEY and CDR2 as SMNVEV (reference sequence). Trimming cost V 5 bases and J 2 bases, with 10 bases left between them. The CDR3 loop reads CASSPGATYNEQFF. The CDR3 DNA is TGTGCCAGCAGTCCAGGGGCCACCTACAATGAGCAGTTCTTC.

This clonotype occurred a few times. This chain uses TRBV19 with TRBJ1-1, with 9 bases identical to TRBD1. Per germline, CDR1 LNHDA and CDR2 SQIVND (reference sequence). The junction had 8 bases not matched to a gene; V was cut back by 6 bases and J by 0 bases. This CDR3 spans 16 amino acids. The CDR3 sequence: CASRWGDRALNTEAFF. CDR3 nucleotide sequence: TGTGCCAGTAGGTGGGGGGACAGGGCCTTGAACACTGAAGCTTTCTTT.

V is TRBV12-3 or TRBV12-4 and J is TRBJ2-6, with 11 bases that match TRBD2. The CDR3 has 17 amino acids. The trim removed 6 bases at V and 3 bases at J, leaving 7 bases unmatched. Here the CDR3 reads CASRASGLAVGANVLTF. The DNA for the CDR3 is TGTGCCAGCAGGGCATCGGGACTAGCGGTTGGGGCCAACGTCCTGACTTTC.